Listed below are T cell receptor beta chains from one sample, sequenced in a study of CD8+ T cells in alopecia areata. The protocol was immunoSEQ multiplex PCR, while the TCRdb copy is restricted to in-frame clones and leaves out a portion. The sample contains under 130,000 clones, approximately 84% of which appear only once. The sample here was CD8+ T cells sorted from blood, taken between weeks 30 and 35, from a patient treated with tofacitinib. These receptors all stem from a human donor with alopecia areata. The CDR3 runs from the conserved cysteine through the conserved F or W. D genes are given only for firm matches. Only some rows state a clone size, as once, few, many or a class for expanded clones.

V gene,J gene,clone size,D gene,CDR3 protein,CDR3 DNA
TRBV7-9,TRBJ1-1,NA,NA,CASSLGGMNTEAFF,TGTGCCAGCAGCTTAGGGGGAATGAACACTGAAGCTTTCTTT
TRBV9,TRBJ1-5,once,TRBD1,CASSPRTGEGQPQHF,TGTGCCAGCAGCCCTCGGACAGGGGAGGGACAGCCCCAGCATTTT
TRBV10-2,TRBJ2-6,NA,NA,CASSEGLSGANVLTF,TGCGCCAGCAGTGAAGGGTTGTCTGGGGCCAACGTCCTGACTTTC
TRBV9,TRBJ2-3,NA,NA,CASSVGGSGTDTQYF,TGTGCCAGCAGCGTAGGAGGGAGTGGCACAGATACGCAGTATTTT
TRBV19,TRBJ2-3,NA,TRBD2,CASSLLAGEGTDTQYF,TGTGCCAGTAGTCTACTAGCGGGGGAGGGCACAGATACGCAGTATTTT
TRBV27,TRBJ1-2,NA,NA,CASGGLGYGYTF,TGTGCCAGCGGGGGGCTAGGGTATGGCTACACCTTC
TRBV7-2,TRBJ2-3,NA,NA,CAIPQASGAYTQYF,TGTGCCATTCCCCAGGCCTCGGGGGCCTATACGCAGTATTTT
TRBV29-1,TRBJ2-7,NA,NA,CSVEGHRGVIYEQYF,TGCAGCGTTGAGGGACACCGCGGGGTGATCTACGAGCAGTACTTC
TRBV5-4,TRBJ2-1,NA,TRBD2,CASSLAGGPGEQFF,TGTGCCAGCAGCTTGGCGGGGGGGCCGGGGGAGCAGTTCTTC
TRBV7-9,TRBJ2-1,NA,TRBD2,CASSPSGGRYNEQFF,TGTGCCAGCAGTCCAAGCGGGGGGCGCTACAATGAGCAGTTCTTC
TRBV9,TRBJ2-1,NA,NA,CASSPDNEQFF,TGTGCCAGCAGCCCTGACAATGAGCAGTTCTTC
TRBV7-9,TRBJ2-7,NA,TRBD2,CASTHSGRSYEQYF,TGTGCCAGCACCCATAGCGGGAGGTCCTACGAGCAGTACTTC
TRBV5-4,TRBJ2-3,NA,TRBD2,CASEGLAGGQDTQYF,TGTGCCAGCGAGGGACTAGCGGGAGGACAAGATACGCAGTATTTT
TRBV14,TRBJ2-7,few,NA,CASSQDSSYEQYF,TGTGCCAGCAGCCAAGATTCGTCCTACGAGCAGTACTTC
TRBV15,TRBJ2-1,few,TRBD2,CATSRDYAASGYNEQFF,TGTGCCACCAGCAGAGATTACGCGGCTAGCGGCTACAATGAGCAGTTCTTC
TRBV6-5,TRBJ1-2,NA,NA,CASSLGTGYGYTF,TGTGCCAGCAGCCTCGGCACAGGCTATGGCTACACCTTC
TRBV12-5,TRBJ2-1,NA,NA,CASGSTWADEQFF,TGTGCTAGTGGTTCTACTTGGGCCGATGAGCAGTTCTTC
TRBV5-8,TRBJ2-1,once,NA,CASSPYWEQAYYNEQFF,TGTGCCAGCAGCCCGTATTGGGAACAGGCATACTACAATGAGCAGTTCTTC
TRBV9,TRBJ2-1,NA,NA,CASSGSVEGQFF,TGTGCCAGCAGCGGAAGTGTTGAAGGGCAGTTCTTC
TRBV9,TRBJ1-1,NA,NA,CASSAEDTEAFF,TGTGCCAGCAGCGCAGAGGACACTGAAGCTTTCTTT
TRBV7-9,TRBJ1-1,NA,TRBD1,CASSFGTGNTEAFF,TGTGCCAGCAGCTTTGGGACAGGGAACACTGAAGCTTTCTTT
TRBV29-1,TRBJ2-4,NA,NA,CSVELRRREVAKNIQYF,TGCAGCGTTGAACTGCGGAGGCGAGAGGTAGCCAAAAACATTCAGTACTTC
TRBV7-9,TRBJ1-6,once,TRBD1,CASSSLGQGANSPLHF,TGTGCCAGCAGCTCACTTGGACAGGGGGCAAATTCACCCCTCCACTTT
TRBV9,TRBJ2-3,once,NA,CASSTSGSSTDTQYF,TGTGCCAGCAGCACCAGCGGGTCTAGCACAGATACGCAGTATTTT
TRBV27,TRBJ2-7,once,NA,CASSLGQNYEQYF,TGTGCCAGCAGTTTAGGACAGAACTACGAGCAGTACTTC
TRBV5-4,TRBJ2-1,NA,TRBD2,CASSLGGGGRSNEQFF,TGTGCCAGCAGCTTGGGAGGAGGCGGGAGAAGTAATGAGCAGTTCTTC
TRBV9,TRBJ2-7,NA,TRBD1,CASSADGQDRNEQYF,TGTGCCAGCAGCGCCGACGGACAGGATAGGAACGAGCAGTACTTC
TRBV5-6,TRBJ2-4,NA,NA,CASSPPDYTKNIQYF,TGTGCCAGCAGCCCGCCGGACTACACAAAAAACATTCAGTACTTC
TRBV9,TRBJ1-3,NA,NA,CASSQTSGNTIYF,TGTGCCAGCAGCCAAACCTCTGGAAACACCATATATTTT
TRBV7-9,TRBJ2-1,NA,NA,CASSLAASYNEQFF,TGTGCCAGCAGCTTAGCGGCTTCCTACAATGAGCAGTTCTTC
TRBV9,TRBJ2-2,NA,TRBD2,CASSVGGGGTGELFF,TGTGCCAGCAGCGTAGGCGGGGGTGGTACCGGGGAGCTGTTTTTT
TRBV5-1,TRBJ2-1,few,NA,CASSSRGSYNEQFF,TGCGCCAGCAGCTCAAGGGGTTCCTACAATGAGCAGTTCTTC
TRBV7-8,TRBJ2-7,once,TRBD2,CASSLAAGGPSYEQYF,TGTGCCAGCAGCTTAGCAGCGGGAGGGCCATCCTACGAGCAGTACTTC
TRBV6-5,TRBJ2-1,NA,NA,CASSYGNEQFF,TGTGCCAGCAGTTACGGCAATGAGCAGTTCTTC
TRBV29-1,TRBJ2-5,NA,TRBD2,CSVNDWSREGQETQYF,TGCAGCGTAAACGATTGGTCGCGGGAGGGCCAAGAGACCCAGTACTTC
TRBV6-6,TRBJ2-3,NA,NA,CASSYSSTDTQYF,TGTGCCAGCAGTTACTCCAGCACAGATACGCAGTATTTT
TRBV19,TRBJ2-1,NA,NA,CASSPAGFRGPSYNEQFF,TGTGCCAGTAGTCCAGCGGGATTCAGGGGGCCCTCCTACAATGAGCAGTTCTTC
TRBV7-8,TRBJ1-5,NA,NA,CASSPQGRGVGNQPQHF,TGTGCCAGCAGCCCGCAGGGGCGAGGGGTTGGCAATCAGCCCCAGCATTTT
TRBV29-1,TRBJ2-5,few,NA,CSVEYGVETQYF,TGCAGCGTTGAATATGGGGTTGAGACCCAGTACTTC
TRBV19,TRBJ2-7,NA,TRBD1,CASSMPGQSTYEQYF,TGTGCCAGTAGTATGCCGGGACAGAGTACCTACGAGCAGTACTTC
TRBV11-2,TRBJ2-7,NA,NA,CASSLDEGGYEQYF,TGTGCCAGCAGCTTAGATGAAGGGGGCTACGAGCAGTACTTC
TRBV7-9,TRBJ2-6,once,NA,CASSLAMANVLTF,TGTGCCAGCAGCTTAGCTATGGCCAACGTCCTGACTTTC
TRBV30,TRBJ2-1,few,TRBD2,CAWSEAGALNEQFF,TGTGCCTGGAGTGAAGCGGGAGCTCTTAATGAGCAGTTCTTC
TRBV27,TRBJ2-1,NA,NA,CASSAGGLYNEQFF,TGTGCCAGCAGTGCTGGGGGACTCTACAATGAGCAGTTCTTC
TRBV6-5,TRBJ2-7,NA,TRBD1,CASRKGTDISYEQYF,TGTGCCAGCAGGAAGGGGACAGACATATCCTACGAGCAGTACTTC
TRBV5-5,TRBJ2-7,NA,NA,CASSLSPGDYEQYF,TGTGCCAGCAGCTTGTCTCCGGGTGACTACGAGCAGTACTTC
TRBV19,TRBJ2-7,NA,TRBD2,CASSVASGSSYEQYF,TGTGCCAGTAGTGTAGCTAGCGGGAGCTCCTACGAGCAGTACTTC